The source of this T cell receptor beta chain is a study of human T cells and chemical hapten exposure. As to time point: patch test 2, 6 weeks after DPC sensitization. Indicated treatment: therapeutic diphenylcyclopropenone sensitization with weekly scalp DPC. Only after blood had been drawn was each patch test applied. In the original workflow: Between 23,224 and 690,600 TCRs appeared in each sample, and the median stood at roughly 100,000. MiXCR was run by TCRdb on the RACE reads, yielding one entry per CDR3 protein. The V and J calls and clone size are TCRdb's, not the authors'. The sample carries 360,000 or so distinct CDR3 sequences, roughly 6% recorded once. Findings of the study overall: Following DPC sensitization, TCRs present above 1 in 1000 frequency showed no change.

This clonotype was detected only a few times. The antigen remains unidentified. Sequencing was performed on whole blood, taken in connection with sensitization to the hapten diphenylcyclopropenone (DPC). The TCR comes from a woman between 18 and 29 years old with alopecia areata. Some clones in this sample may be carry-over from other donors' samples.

CDR3 sequence reads: CASSPMISLYGYTF. DNA of the CDR3: TGCGCCAGCAGCCCCATGATCAGCCTCTATGGCTACACCTTC. The chain joins TRBV5-1 to TRBJ1-2, with D uncertain. CDR3 length: 14 residues. Germline values: CDR1 SGHRS, CDR2 YFSETQ. Trimming removed 4 bases at V and 4 bases at J, with 14 bases between.